The 30 T cell receptor beta chains below were found in one sample sequenced in a study of Ad26.COV2.S vaccination and SARS-CoV-2 variants. Repertoires were generated with immunoSEQ multiplex PCR, while TCRdb's copy carries only in-frame clones and drops some. The sample holds 510,000 or so clones, roughly 87% seen once. As to treatment: 15 to 20 received Ad26.COV2.S at low or high dose, single or two shots; a few received placebo; per-sample allocation not given. Collection of samples fell on day 63 after the first vaccine or placebo injection. Sequenced here: peripheral blood, sampled in a trial of Ad26.COV2.S vaccine versus placebo. These receptors originate from a person between 18 and 65 years old who received the Ad26.COV2.S COVID-19 vaccine or a placebo.

The chain carries TRBV7-8 and TRBJ2-6; a possible D gene is TRBD1 (6 bases). V was trimmed by 2 bases and J by 2 bases, leaving 16 bases between them. This CDR3 spans 18 amino acids. Germline values: CDR1 SGHVS, CDR2 FQNEAQ. CDR3 amino acids: CASSLPAQGPPGANVLTF. The CDR3 coding sequence is TGTGCCAGCAGCTTACCAGCACAGGGACCGCCTGGGGCCAACGTCCTGACTTTC.

This rearrangement joins TRBV19 to TRBJ2-7; D may be TRBD1 (6 bases). Trimming shortened V by 7 bases and J by 4 bases, and 23 bases separated the two germline ends. This CDR3 is built from 16 residues. Germline CDR1 reads LNHDA; CDR2 reads SQIVND (reference sequence). The CDR3 nucleotides read TGTGCCAGTACCCCCCCTGAAGGGGGTTCAGGTTACGAGCAGTACTTC. Translated, it gives CASTPPEGGSGYEQYF.

The genes are TRBV9 and TRBJ1-1, with D uncertain. CDR1 SGDLS and CDR2 YYNGEE come from the germline V gene. Trimming left V 0 bases short and J 4 bases short, with 16 bases between. This CDR3 is 16 amino acids long. CDR3 region: CASSVGARALGTEAFF. The CDR3 nucleotides are TGTGCCAGCAGCGTAGGGGCACGGGCCCTAGGCACTGAAGCTTTCTTT.

This chain uses TRBV5-1 with TRBJ2-5; TRBD2 matches 9 bases. The V and J ends lost 0 bases and 2 bases, in that order; junction bases with no gene match: 2. Germline V gene lookup returns CDR1 SGHRS and CDR2 YFSETQ. The CDR3 extends over 15 amino acids. The CDR3 coding sequence is TGCGCCAGCAGCTTGGGACTAGCGGTTCAAGAGACCCAGTACTTC. The encoded protein is CASSLGLAVQETQYF. Supplemented by reference TRBV5-1 and TRBJ2-5, the full variable domain reads KAGVTQTPRYLIKTRGQQVTLSCSPISGHRSVSWYQQTPGQGLQFLFEYFSETQRNKGNFPGRFSGRQFSNSRSEMNVSTLELGDSALYLCASSLGLAVQETQYFGPGTRLLVL.

On this clone: One end of the junction does not line up with germline, which may come from a read error. V usage is TRBV12-3 or TRBV12-4 and J usage is TRBJ1-1, with 7 bases identical to TRBD1. CDR3 size: 12 residues. The CDR3 nucleotides are TGTGCCAGCGCCGTCAGGGACAGCCCTTCGGTCTTT. Its protein product is CASAVRDSPSVF.

V and J are TRBV28 and TRBJ1-6; TRBD1 might be the D (6 bases). The CDR3 loop spans 14 amino acids. The V end was cut by 7 bases, the J end by 7 bases, with 14 bases between. Germline CDR1 and CDR2: MDHEN and SYDVKM. CDR3 in amino acids: CASKTGRTNSPLHF. The CDR3 DNA reads TGTGCCAGCAAGACAGGCCGGACGAATTCACCCCTCCACTTT.

CDR3 in DNA: TGTGCCAGCAGTAACGACGGTGGACAAGAGACCCAGTACTTC. This gives the protein CASSNDGGQETQYF. The chain carries TRBV6-5 and TRBJ2-5; D is ambiguous. The CDR3 length is 14 residues. CDR1 and CDR2 from the germline V gene are MNHEY and SVGAGI. Trimming took 5 bases from V and 2 from J, leaving 12 bases between them.

The chain joins TRBV30 to TRBJ2-7, with 9 positions matching TRBD2. The CDR3 runs to 13 residues. Germline V gene data show CDR1 as GTSNPN and CDR2 as SVGIG (reference sequence). J gave up 9 bases and V 4 bases, and 10 bases lay outside the gene matches. CDR3 sequence reads: CAWTHGGRAAQYF. CDR3 bases: TGTGCCTGGACCCATGGCGGGAGGGCCGCGCAGTACTTC.

The chain's CDR3 is CASSQRGAKNIQYF. For the CDR3, the DNA is TGTGCCAGCAGCCAACGGGGGGCCAAAAACATTCAGTACTTC. The chain combines TRBV6-2 or TRBV6-3 with TRBJ2-4; D is possibly TRBD2 (6 bases). The CDR3 totals 14 residues. V was trimmed by 6 bases and J by 1 base, leaving 10 bases between them. From germline, CDR1 is MNHEY and CDR2 SVGEGT.

The V call is TRBV7-2, the J call TRBJ2-7; 10 nucleotides agree with TRBD2. The CDR3 extends over 15 amino acids. Germline V lookup: CDR1 SGHTA, CDR2 FQGNSA. The trim removed 5 bases at V and 6 bases at J, leaving 10 bases unmatched. CDR3 bases: TGTGCCAGCAGCGCGAGGCTAGCGGGAGTCGGCGAGCAGTACTTC. Translating it yields CASSARLAGVGEQYF.

The rearrangement joins TRBV7-9 to TRBJ1-5; the D is unclear. Germline V gene sequence: CDR1 SEHNR, CDR2 FQNEAQ (reference sequence). Trimming cost V 10 bases and J 0 bases, with 10 bases left between them. This CDR3 region has 13 residues. CDR3 protein: CATQTDSNQPQHF. The CDR3 DNA is TGTGCCACCCAGACGGATAGCAATCAGCCCCAGCATTTT.

In this sample, this clone turned up a few times. The chain has TRBV28 and TRBJ1-2; D remains ambiguous. Trimming stripped 6 bases from V and 4 bases from J, with 15 bases between. The CDR3 has 14 amino acids. Germline V gives CDR1 MDHEN, CDR2 SYDVKM. The CDR3 nucleotides are TGTGCCAGCAGATCTTCCTCGGGGTCCTATGGCTACACCTTC. It specifies CASRSSSGSYGYTF.

This clone turned up a few times. J is TRBJ1-2 and V is TRBV6-2 or TRBV6-3, with no clear D. The CDR3 runs to 13 residues. V gave up 1 base and J gave up 8 bases, with 11 bases separating them. Germline CDR1 MNHEY, CDR2 SVGEGT. CDR3 sequence (DNA): TGTGCCAGCAGTTACTTGATGGACGGCGGCTACACCTTC. Encoded protein: CASSYLMDGGYTF.

The chain recombines TRBV2 with TRBJ1-2; 10 nucleotides match TRBD1. This CDR3 is built from 14 residues. The V gene's germline CDR1 is SNHLY and CDR2 FYNNEI. V shed 7 bases and J 5 bases; nucleotides not matched to a gene: 7. Here the CDR3 reads CASIGTGALYGYTF. The CDR3 nucleotides are TGTGCCAGCATAGGGACAGGGGCTCTTTATGGCTACACCTTC.

The chain uses TRBV10-2 and TRBJ1-5; maybe TRBD1 (5 bases). The length of the CDR3 is 12 residues. V shed 3 bases and J shed 9 bases, with 9 bases lying between them. Germline assignment: CDR1 WSHSY and CDR2 SAAADI. The CDR3 nucleotides read TGCGCCAGCAGTGATGGGGGTCGGCCCCAGCATTTT. As protein: CASSDGGRPQHF.

The chain carries TRBV4-3 and TRBJ1-1; no reliable D call. CDR1 is LGHNA, CDR2 YSLEER, per germline. This CDR3 is 13 amino acids long. V lost 6 bases and J lost 3, with 11 bases in between. The CDR3 loop reads CASRRTLYTEAFF. CDR3 in DNA: TGCGCCAGCAGACGGACCTTATACACTGAAGCTTTCTTT.

The genes are TRBV5-1 and TRBJ2-7, with 9 nucleotides matching TRBD2. Per the germline V gene, CDR1 is SGHRS and CDR2 is YFSETQ. The V and J ends lost 2 bases and 6 bases, in that order; junction bases with no gene match: 3. CDR3 length: 13 residues. As DNA, the CDR3 is TGCGCCAGCAGCTTCGCGGGAGGGGTCGAGCAGTACTTC. Residues: CASSFAGGVEQYF.

The J gene is TRBJ2-7, the V gene TRBV5-8; 7 bases match TRBD1. The CDR3 covers 16 residues. The V segment lost 4 bases and the J segment 3 bases; nucleotides outside the gene matches: 13. Per the germline V gene, CDR1 is SGHTS and CDR2 is YDEGEE. The CDR3 DNA reads as TGTGCCAGCAGCCAAATGACAGGGTCGAGGGGCTACGAGCAGTACTTC. Residues: CASSQMTGSRGYEQYF.

The chain recombines TRBV28 with TRBJ2-3; 8 positions match TRBD2. Germline V gene data show CDR1 as MDHEN and CDR2 as SYDVKM. The junction had 11 bases not matched to a gene; V was cut back by 7 bases and J by 11 bases. CDR3 size: 13 residues. CDR3 DNA sequence: TGTGCCAGCACCCCGGGAGGGGGGGAGGTGCAGTATTTT. Translation gives CASTPGGGEVQYF. The full variable domain, in which reference TRBV28 and TRBJ2-3 provide the parts outside the CDR3, is DVKVTQSSRYLVKRTGEKVFLECVQDMDHENMFWYRQDPGLGLRLIYFSYDVKMKEKGDIPEGYSVSREKKERFSLILESASTNQTSMYLCASTPGGGEVQYFGPGTRLTVL.

The chain couples TRBV5-6 to TRBJ2-3; 8 positions match TRBD1. The V and J ends lost 4 bases and 2 bases, in that order; junction bases with no gene match: 9. The CDR3 length is 16 residues. Per germline, CDR1 SGHDT and CDR2 YYEEEE. The CDR3 loop is CASSSNQGAVTDTQYF. The CDR3 region has the DNA TGTGCCAGCAGCAGCAACCAGGGGGCGGTCACAGATACGCAGTATTTT.

The chain recombines TRBV28 with TRBJ2-3; D is unclear. The CDR3 contains 14 residues. Trimming cost V 7 bases and J 2 bases, with 13 bases left between them. Germline V lookup: CDR1 MDHEN, CDR2 SYDVKM. The DNA of the CDR3 is TGTGCCAGCACCGCAGGAAGGGCCACAGATACGCAGTATTTT. Its protein is CASTAGRATDTQYF.

The rearrangement joins TRBV11-2 to TRBJ1-1; the match to TRBD1 covers 7 bases. The germline V gene has CDR1 SGHAT and CDR2 FQNNGV. V lost 2 bases to trimming and J lost 2 bases; unmatched junction nucleotides: 8. The CDR3 consists of 16 residues. The CDR3 coding sequence is TGTGCCAGCAGCTTAATGGGACAGAGGCCTAACACTGAAGCTTTCTTT. Its translation is CASSLMGQRPNTEAFF.

The genes are TRBV5-1 and TRBJ1-2, with 9 bases fitting TRBD1. The trim removed 2 bases at V and 3 bases at J, leaving 5 bases unmatched. From germline, CDR1 is SGHRS and CDR2 YFSETQ. The CDR3 length is 15 residues. CDR3 in amino acids: CASSFGTGFDYGYTF. DNA of the CDR3: TGCGCCAGCAGCTTCGGGACAGGGTTTGACTATGGCTACACCTTC.

For the CDR3, the DNA is TGCAGCGTCATGACAGGGGAGGGGTCCTACGAGCAGTACTTC. Translation: CSVMTGEGSYEQYF. The chain uses TRBV29-1 and TRBJ2-7; D perhaps matches TRBD1 (8 bases). Trimming cost V 6 bases and J 1 base, with 16 bases left between them. From germline, CDR1 is SQVTM and CDR2 ANQGSEA. CDR3 length equals 14 residues.

The chain combines TRBV19 with TRBJ2-1, with D possibly matching TRBD2 (6 bases). Trimming took off 5 bases at V and 6 bases at J, with 17 bases between the two ends. Germline V gene lookup returns CDR1 LNHDA and CDR2 SQIVND (reference sequence). This CDR3 comprises 15 residues. The CDR3 DNA is TGTGCCAGTAGTGGGCGGGAACAAAGACTCAATGAGCAGTTCTTC. The encoded protein is CASSGREQRLNEQFF.

The rearrangement links TRBV5-6 to TRBJ2-4; D is ambiguous. CDR1 SGHDT and CDR2 YYEEEE come from the germline V gene. The CDR3 loop spans 16 amino acids. Trimming removed 0 bases at V and 8 bases at J, with 18 bases between. CDR3 residues: CASSLGVGRLGDIQYF. In DNA form, the CDR3 reads TGTGCCAGCAGCTTGGGGGTCGGCCGCCTTGGGGACATTCAGTACTTC. The entire variable domain, with the rest obtained from reference TRBV5-6 and TRBJ2-4, is as follows: DAGVTQSPTHLIKTRGQQVTLRCSPKSGHDTVSWYQQALGQGPQFIFQYYEEEERQRGNFPDRFSGHQFPNYSSELNVNALLLGDSALYLCASSLGVGRLGDIQYFGAGTRLSVL.

The genes are TRBV28 and TRBJ2-7; D gene ambiguous. The germline CDR1 and CDR2 sequences are MDHEN and SYDVKM. V lost 5 bases and J 2 bases, leaving 7 bases between the germline ends. CDR3 length equals 12 residues. CDR3 loop: CASSALTYEQYF. Written as DNA, the CDR3 is TGTGCCAGCAGTGCGTTAACCTACGAGCAGTACTTC. The variable domain in full, completed from reference TRBV28 and TRBJ2-7, reads DVKVTQSSRYLVKRTGEKVFLECVQDMDHENMFWYRQDPGLGLRLIYFSYDVKMKEKGDIPEGYSVSREKKERFSLILESASTNQTSMYLCASSALTYEQYFGPGTRLTVT.

This chain links TRBV21-1 with TRBJ1-1; the table's D call of TRBD1 was not tested on the DNA. TRBV21-1 is designated a pseudogene. CDR3 length: 15 amino acids. The CDR3, as DNA: TGTGCCAGCAGCTCTCCGGGACACTTGAACACTGAAGCTTTCTTT. Its translation is CASSSPGHLNTEAFF.

The CDR3, as DNA: TGTGCCAGCAGCCTTTTCGGGAATTCACCCCTCCACTTT. Amino acid sequence: CASSLFGNSPLHF. V gene TRBV11-3 combines with J gene TRBJ1-6; D is unresolved. Germline assignment: CDR1 SGHNT and CDR2 YENEEA. The CDR3 covers 13 residues. Trimming removed 5 bases at V and 7 bases at J, with 9 bases between.

The chain employs TRBV19 and TRBJ1-3; no definite D call. This CDR3 has 14 amino acids. Germline values: CDR1 LNHDA, CDR2 SQIVND (reference sequence). The ends were cut back, 4 bases at V and 0 bases at J, with 7 bases in the middle. The CDR3 protein is CASSTSGSGNTIYF. The CDR3 DNA reads as TGTGCCAGTAGTACATCGGGCTCTGGAAACACCATATATTTT.